One sample yielded the 8 T cell receptor beta chains listed below, sequenced in a study of blood T cell repertoires in COVID-19. The protocol was immunoSEQ multiplex PCR, while the TCRdb copy is restricted to in-frame clones and leaves out a portion. The data show about 97,000 clones, 87% seen once. Sequenced: peripheral blood. The receptors stem from a woman aged 50 to 60 with COVID-19, enrolled during active disease.

The chain uses TRBV7-2 and TRBJ2-1; TRBD1 matches at 9 bases. J lost 7 bases, V lost 4 bases, and 5 bases had no gene match. The CDR3 extends over 14 amino acids. Germline assignment: CDR1 SGHTA and CDR2 FQGNSA. CDR3 DNA: TGTGCCAGCAGCTCGGACAGGGGTAGGAATGAGCAGTTCTTC. Protein sequence: CASSSDRGRNEQFF.

The genes are TRBV27 and TRBJ1-2; TRBD1 might be the D (6 bases). Trimming cost V 3 bases and J 8 bases, with 13 bases left between them. This CDR3 has 13 residues. In germline, CDR1 is MNHEY, CDR2 SMNVEV (reference sequence). The CDR3 region is CASSFRDNRGYTF. The CDR3 coding sequence is TGTGCCAGCAGTTTCCGGGACAACCGGGGCTACACCTTC.

There are a few counts of this clone. The chain links TRBV4-1 to TRBJ2-1; possible D gene TRBD2, 7 bases. Germline CDR1 reads MGHRA; CDR2 reads YSYEKL. The CDR3 length is 14 residues. The germline V and J ends were trimmed by 4 bases and 5 bases, with 12 bases remaining between them. The CDR3 here is CASSRGGKDNEQFF. The CDR3 DNA is TGCGCCAGCAGCCGGGGGGGCAAAGACAATGAGCAGTTCTTC.

This chain joins TRBV11-3 and TRBJ2-7, with TRBD2 matching 9 bases. The J segment lost 3 bases and the V segment lost 6 bases, leaving 9 bases of the junction unmatched. This CDR3 has 15 amino acids. The germline CDR1 and CDR2 sequences are SGHNT and YENEEA. The CDR3 protein is CASSPSGGPYYEQYF. The CDR3 DNA is TGTGCCAGCAGTCCCAGCGGGGGGCCCTACTACGAGCAGTACTTC.

The chain uses TRBV9 and TRBJ2-7; TRBD2 matches 8 bases. Trimming took 2 bases from V and 6 from J; bases not matched to a gene: 7. The germline CDR1 and CDR2 sequences are SGDLS and YYNGEE. This CDR3 is 14 amino acids long. The CDR3 DNA sequence: TGTGCCAGCAGCGTGAGCGGGGGAGGGGGCGAGCAGTACTTC. Translation: CASSVSGGGGEQYF.

The V call is TRBV5-1, the J call TRBJ2-3; D might be TRBD1 (6 bases). Looked up from germline, CDR1 is SGHRS and CDR2 is YFSETQ. The CDR3 runs 15 residues. V shed 0 bases and J shed 5 bases, with 13 bases lying between them. The CDR3 coding sequence is TGCGCCAGCAGCTTGGTTACAGGGTGGGAAGATACGCAGTATTTT. Translated: CASSLVTGWEDTQYF.

The V and J genes are TRBV10-1 and TRBJ2-2; TRBD2 aligns across 13 bases. Germline V gene data show CDR1 as WNHNN and CDR2 as SYGVQD (reference sequence). The CDR3 loop spans 18 amino acids. J lost 4 bases, V lost 0 bases, and 5 bases had no gene match. DNA for the CDR3: TGCGCCAGCAGTGAGTCCGGACTAGCGGGGGATAGCACCGGGGAGCTGTTTTTT. Protein sequence: CASSESGLAGDSTGELFF.

In the case of this clone: The junction differs from germline at one of its ends, possibly a read error. V and J are TRBV12-3 or TRBV12-4 and TRBJ1-1, with D maybe TRBD1 (5 bases). The CDR3 has 12 residues. The CDR3 loop reads CAGSLSGGDAFF. Written as DNA, the CDR3 is TGTGCCGGCAGTTTATCGGGGGGAGATGCTTTCTTT.